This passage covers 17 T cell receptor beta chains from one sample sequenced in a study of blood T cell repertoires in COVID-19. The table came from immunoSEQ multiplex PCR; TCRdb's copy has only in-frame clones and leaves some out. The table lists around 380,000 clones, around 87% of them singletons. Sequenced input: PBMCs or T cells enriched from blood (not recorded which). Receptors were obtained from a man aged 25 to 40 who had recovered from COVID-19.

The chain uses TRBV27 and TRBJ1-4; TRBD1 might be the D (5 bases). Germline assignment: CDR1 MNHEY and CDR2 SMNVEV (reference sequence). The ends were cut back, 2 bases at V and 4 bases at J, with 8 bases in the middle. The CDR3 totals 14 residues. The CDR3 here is CASSLVRGNEKLFF. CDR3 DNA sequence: TGTGCCAGCAGTTTAGTTAGGGGTAATGAAAAACTGTTTTTT.

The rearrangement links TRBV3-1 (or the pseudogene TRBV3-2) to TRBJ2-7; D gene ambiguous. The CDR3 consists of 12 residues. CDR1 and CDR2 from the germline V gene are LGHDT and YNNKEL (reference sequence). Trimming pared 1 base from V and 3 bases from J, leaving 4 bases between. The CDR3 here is CASSQGHYEQYF. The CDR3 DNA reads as TGTGCCAGCAGCCAAGGACACTACGAGCAGTACTTC.

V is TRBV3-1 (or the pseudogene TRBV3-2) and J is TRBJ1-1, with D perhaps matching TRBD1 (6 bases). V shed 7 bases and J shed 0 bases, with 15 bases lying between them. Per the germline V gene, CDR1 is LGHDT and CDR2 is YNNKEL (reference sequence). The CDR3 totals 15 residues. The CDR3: CASTSKGGMNTEAFF. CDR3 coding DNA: TGTGCCAGCACCTCGAAAGGGGGTATGAACACTGAAGCTTTCTTT.

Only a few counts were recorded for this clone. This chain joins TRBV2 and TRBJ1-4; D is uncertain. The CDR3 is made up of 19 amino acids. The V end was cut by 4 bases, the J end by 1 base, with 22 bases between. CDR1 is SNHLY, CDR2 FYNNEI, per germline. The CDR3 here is CASSVVVTSGSLTNEKLFF. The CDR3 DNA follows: TGTGCCAGCAGTGTTGTCGTAACGTCGGGTAGTTTAACTAATGAAAAACTGTTTTTT.

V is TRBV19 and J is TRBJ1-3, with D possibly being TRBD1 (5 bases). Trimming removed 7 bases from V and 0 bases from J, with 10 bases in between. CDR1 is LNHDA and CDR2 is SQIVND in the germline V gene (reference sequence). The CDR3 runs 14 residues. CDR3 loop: CASNRQNSGNTIYF. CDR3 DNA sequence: TGTGCCAGTAACCGACAGAACTCTGGAAACACCATATATTTT.

The CDR3 reads CASSLGQGVRGYGYTF. The CDR3, as DNA: TGTGCCAGCAGCCTTGGACAGGGGGTTCGTGGCTATGGCTACACCTTC. The rearrangement links TRBV3-1 (or the pseudogene TRBV3-2) to TRBJ1-2; TRBD1 agrees at 10 bases. The CDR3 loop spans 16 amino acids. Looked up from germline, CDR1 is LGHDT and CDR2 is YNNKEL (reference sequence). Trimming at V came to 4 bases and at J to 4 bases, leaving 9 bases not matched to a gene.

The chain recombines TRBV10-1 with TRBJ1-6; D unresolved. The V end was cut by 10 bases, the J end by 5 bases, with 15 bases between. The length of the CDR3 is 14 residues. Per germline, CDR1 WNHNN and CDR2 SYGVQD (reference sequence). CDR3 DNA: TGCGCCACCGTACCGGGGAATAATAATTCACCCCTCCACTTT. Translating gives CATVPGNNNSPLHF.

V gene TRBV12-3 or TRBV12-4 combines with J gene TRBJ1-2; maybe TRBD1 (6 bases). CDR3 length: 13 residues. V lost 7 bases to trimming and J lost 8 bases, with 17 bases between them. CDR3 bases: TGTGCCAGCACCTCCCGGGGGGCGGGAGGCTACACCTTC. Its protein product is CASTSRGAGGYTF.

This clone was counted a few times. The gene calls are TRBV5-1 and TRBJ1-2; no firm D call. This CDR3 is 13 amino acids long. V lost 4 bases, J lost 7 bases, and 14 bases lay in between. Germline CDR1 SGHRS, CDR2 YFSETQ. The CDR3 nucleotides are TGCGCCAGCAGCCTTCCGGTCCTCGGTGGCTACACCTTC. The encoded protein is CASSLPVLGGYTF.

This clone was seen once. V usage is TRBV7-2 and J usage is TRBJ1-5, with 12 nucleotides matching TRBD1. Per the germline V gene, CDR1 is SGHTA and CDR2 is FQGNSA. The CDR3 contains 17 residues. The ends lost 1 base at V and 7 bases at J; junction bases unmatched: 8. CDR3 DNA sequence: TGTGCCAGCAGCTTAGAAGGGACAGGGGGCTCAGGGCAGCCCCAGCATTTT. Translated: CASSLEGTGGSGQPQHF. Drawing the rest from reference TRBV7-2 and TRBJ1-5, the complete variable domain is GAGVSQSPSNKVTEKGKDVELRCDPISGHTALYWYRQSLGQGLEFLIYFQGNSAPDKSGLPSDRFSAERTGGSVSTLTIQRTQQEDSAVYLCASSLEGTGGSGQPQHFGDGTRLSIL.

The CDR3 loop reads CASSPGVGYNEQFF. For the CDR3, the DNA is TGTGCCAGCAGCCCGGGAGTAGGGTACAATGAGCAGTTCTTC. The V call is TRBV11-3, the J call TRBJ2-1; D is possibly TRBD2 (6 bases). Germline CDR1 reads SGHNT; CDR2 reads YENEEA. V was pared by 5 bases and J by 4 bases, with 12 bases between. The CDR3 consists of 14 residues.

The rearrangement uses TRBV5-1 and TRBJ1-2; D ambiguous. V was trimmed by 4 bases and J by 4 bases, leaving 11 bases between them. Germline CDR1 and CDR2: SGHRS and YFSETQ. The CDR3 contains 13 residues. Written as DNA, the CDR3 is TGCGCCAGCAGCGCCGGGAGTCTCTATGGCTACACCTTC. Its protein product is CASSAGSLYGYTF. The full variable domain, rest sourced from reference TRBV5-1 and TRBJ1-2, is KAGVTQTPRYLIKTRGQQVTLSCSPISGHRSVSWYQQTPGQGLQFLFEYFSETQRNKGNFPGRFSGRQFSNSRSEMNVSTLELGDSALYLCASSAGSLYGYTFGSGTRLTVV.

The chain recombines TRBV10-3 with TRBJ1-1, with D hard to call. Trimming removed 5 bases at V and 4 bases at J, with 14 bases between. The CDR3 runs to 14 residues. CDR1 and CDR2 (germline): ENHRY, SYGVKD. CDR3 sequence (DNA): TGTGCCATCAGTCCCAGACTAAAGGGCACTGAAGCTTTCTTT. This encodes CAISPRLKGTEAFF.

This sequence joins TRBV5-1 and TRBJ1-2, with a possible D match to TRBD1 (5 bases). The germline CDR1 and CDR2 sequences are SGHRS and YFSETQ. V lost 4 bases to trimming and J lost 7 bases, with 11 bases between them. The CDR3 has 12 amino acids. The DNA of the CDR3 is TGCGCCAGCAGCCCGCAGGGTAGTGGCTACACCTTC. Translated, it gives CASSPQGSGYTF.

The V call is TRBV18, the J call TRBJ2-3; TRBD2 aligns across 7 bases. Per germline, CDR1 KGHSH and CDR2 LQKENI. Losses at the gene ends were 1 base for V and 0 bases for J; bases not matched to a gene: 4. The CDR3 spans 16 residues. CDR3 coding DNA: TGTGCCAGCTCACCACTAGCGGGCCTAAGCACAGATACGCAGTATTTT. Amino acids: CASSPLAGLSTDTQYF.

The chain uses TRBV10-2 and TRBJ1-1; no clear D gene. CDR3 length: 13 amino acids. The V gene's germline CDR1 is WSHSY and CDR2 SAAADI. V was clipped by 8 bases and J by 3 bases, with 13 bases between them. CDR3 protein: CASCVTRDTEAFF. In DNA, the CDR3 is TGCGCCAGCTGCGTTACGAGGGACACTGAAGCTTTCTTT.

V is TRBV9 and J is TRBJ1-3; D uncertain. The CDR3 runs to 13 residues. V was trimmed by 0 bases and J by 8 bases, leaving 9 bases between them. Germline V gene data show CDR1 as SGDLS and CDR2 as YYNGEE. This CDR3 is CASSVDSVHTIYF. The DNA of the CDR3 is TGTGCCAGCAGCGTAGATAGTGTTCACACCATATATTTT.